A single sample is the source of the 5 T cell receptor beta chains below, sequenced in a study of blood T cell repertoires in COVID-19. Profiled with immunoSEQ multiplex PCR; TCRdb holds only in-frame clones, not every one. The data contain about 170,000 clones, approximately 84% of them singletons. The material sequenced was peripheral blood. These receptors were collected from a woman aged 80 or older with COVID-19, enrolled during active disease.

The rearrangement uses TRBV19 and TRBJ2-1; possibly TRBD2 for D (6 bases). Germline CDR1 reads LNHDA; CDR2 reads SQIVND (reference sequence). CDR3 size: 13 residues. Between the trimmed V and J ends, which lost 2 bases and 5 bases, there was a span of 7 bases. The CDR3 DNA is TGTGCCAGTAGTATAATAGCGGACAATGAGCAGTTCTTC. As protein: CASSIIADNEQFF.

This sequence joins TRBV3-1 (or the pseudogene TRBV3-2) and TRBJ2-5; TRBD1 matches 7 bases. The CDR3 consists of 13 residues. The V gene end was trimmed by 5 bases and the J gene end by 5 bases; junction bases not matched to a gene: 5. In germline, CDR1 is LGHDT, CDR2 YNNKEL (reference sequence). The CDR3 coding sequence is TGTGCCAGCAGCGGCAGGGGGAAGGAGACCCAGTACTTC. Protein sequence: CASSGRGKETQYF.

This chain joins TRBV19 and TRBJ1-5; TRBD1 is a possible D gene (5 bases). The CDR3 length is 18 residues. The ends were cut back, 4 bases at V and 2 bases at J, with 21 bases in the middle. Germline CDR1 reads LNHDA; CDR2 reads SQIVND (reference sequence). CDR3: CASSTFPLFGGGNQPQHF. Here the CDR3 DNA reads TGTGCCAGTAGTACCTTCCCTCTTTTTGGGGGGGGCAATCAGCCCCAGCATTTT.

This sequence joins TRBV10-3 and TRBJ2-1; 9 positions agree with TRBD1. The CDR3 loop spans 15 amino acids. V shed 8 bases and J 5 bases; nucleotides not matched to a gene: 10. Germline V gene lookup returns CDR1 ENHRY and CDR2 SYGVKD. Written as DNA, the CDR3 is TGTGCCATCGGATCCGGGACAGGGCTCAACAATGAGCAGTTCTTC. It specifies CAIGSGTGLNNEQFF.

The chain employs TRBV29-1 and TRBJ2-3; 7 bases line up with TRBD2. CDR1 is SQVTM and CDR2 is ANQGSEA in the germline V gene. V shed 8 bases, J shed 1 base, and the junction held 6 bases outside the gene matches. The CDR3 length is 13 residues. CDR3 residues: CSLEGGGTDTQYF. Written as DNA, the CDR3 is TGCAGCCTGGAGGGAGGGGGCACAGATACGCAGTATTTT.